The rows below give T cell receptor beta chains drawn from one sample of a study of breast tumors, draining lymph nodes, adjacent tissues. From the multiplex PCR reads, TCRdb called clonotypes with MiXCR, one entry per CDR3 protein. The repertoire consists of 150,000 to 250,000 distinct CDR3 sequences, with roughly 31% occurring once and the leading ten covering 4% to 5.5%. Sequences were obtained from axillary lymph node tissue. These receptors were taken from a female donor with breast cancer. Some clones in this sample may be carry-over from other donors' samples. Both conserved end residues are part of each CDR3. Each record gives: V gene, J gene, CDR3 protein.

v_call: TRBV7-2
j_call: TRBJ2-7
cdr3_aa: CASRDRGPYEQYF

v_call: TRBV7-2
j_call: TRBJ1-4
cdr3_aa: CASSSQGPGEKLFF

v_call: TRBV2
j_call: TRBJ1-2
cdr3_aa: CASMRGNYGYTF

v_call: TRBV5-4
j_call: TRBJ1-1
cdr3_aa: CASSQEGERAFF

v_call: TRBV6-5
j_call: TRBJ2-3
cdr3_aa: CASTHRGYTDTQYF

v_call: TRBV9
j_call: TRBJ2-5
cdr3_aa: CASSRGGSGGEEETQYF

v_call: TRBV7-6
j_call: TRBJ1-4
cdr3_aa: CASSYDRGSNEKLFF

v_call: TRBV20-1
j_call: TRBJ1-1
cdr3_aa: CSARDSLTVAFF

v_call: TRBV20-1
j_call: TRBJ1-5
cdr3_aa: CSADRGAWPQHF

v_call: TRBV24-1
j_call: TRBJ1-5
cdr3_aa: CATSDLQFGPQHF

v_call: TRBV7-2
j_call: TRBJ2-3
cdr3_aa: CASSPRGWKGDTQYF

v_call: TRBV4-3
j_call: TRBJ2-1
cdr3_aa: CASSQLQGAEQFF

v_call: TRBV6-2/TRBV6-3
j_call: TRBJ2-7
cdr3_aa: CASSTTGRSYEQHF

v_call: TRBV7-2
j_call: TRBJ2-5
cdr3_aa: CASSRDSNWVETQYF

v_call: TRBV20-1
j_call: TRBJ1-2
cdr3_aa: CSALRGTGDGYTF

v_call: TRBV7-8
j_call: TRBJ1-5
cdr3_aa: CASSSWTGGFQPQHF

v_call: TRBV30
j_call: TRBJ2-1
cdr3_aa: CAWSGLAGVVEQFF

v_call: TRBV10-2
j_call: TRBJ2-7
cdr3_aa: CATVSGTILQQYF

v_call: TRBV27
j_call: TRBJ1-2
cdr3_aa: CASSLSRPGQTYGYTF

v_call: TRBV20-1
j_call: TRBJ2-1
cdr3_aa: CSASKLAGPTTRNEQFF

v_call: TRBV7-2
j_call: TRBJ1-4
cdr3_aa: CASSWSGRGEKLFF

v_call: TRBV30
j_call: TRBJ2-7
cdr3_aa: CAWSAEMVREQYF

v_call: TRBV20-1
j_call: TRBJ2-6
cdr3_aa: CSAIKAGGANVLTF

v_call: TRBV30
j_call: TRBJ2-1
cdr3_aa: CAWSVRTSGEQFF

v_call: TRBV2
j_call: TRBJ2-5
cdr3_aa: CASSEQGVAETQYF